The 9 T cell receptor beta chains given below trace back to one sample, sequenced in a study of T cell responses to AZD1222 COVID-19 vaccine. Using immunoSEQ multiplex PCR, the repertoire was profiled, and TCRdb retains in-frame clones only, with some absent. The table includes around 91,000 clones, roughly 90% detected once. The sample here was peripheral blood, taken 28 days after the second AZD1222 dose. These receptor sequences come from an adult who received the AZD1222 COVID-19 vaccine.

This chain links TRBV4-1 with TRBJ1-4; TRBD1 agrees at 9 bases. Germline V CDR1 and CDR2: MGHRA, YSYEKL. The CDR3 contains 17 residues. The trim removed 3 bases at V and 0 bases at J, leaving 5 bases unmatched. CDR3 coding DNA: TGCGCCAGCAGCCATAACAGGGGGCAAGCAACTAATGAAAAACTGTTTTTT. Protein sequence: CASSHNRGQATNEKLFF.

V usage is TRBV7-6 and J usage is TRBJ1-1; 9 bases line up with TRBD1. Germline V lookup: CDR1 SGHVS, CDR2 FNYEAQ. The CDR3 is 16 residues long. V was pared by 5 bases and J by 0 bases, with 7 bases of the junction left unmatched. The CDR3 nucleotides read TGTGCCAGCAGCCCTGACAGGGGGGCAATGAACACTGAAGCTTTCTTT. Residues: CASSPDRGAMNTEAFF.

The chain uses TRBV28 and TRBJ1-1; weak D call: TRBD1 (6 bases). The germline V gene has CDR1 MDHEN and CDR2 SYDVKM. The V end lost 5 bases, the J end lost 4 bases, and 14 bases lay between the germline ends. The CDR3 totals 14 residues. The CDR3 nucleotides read TGTGCCAGCAGTATCGTACAGGGAGTCACTGAAGCTTTCTTT. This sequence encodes CASSIVQGVTEAFF.

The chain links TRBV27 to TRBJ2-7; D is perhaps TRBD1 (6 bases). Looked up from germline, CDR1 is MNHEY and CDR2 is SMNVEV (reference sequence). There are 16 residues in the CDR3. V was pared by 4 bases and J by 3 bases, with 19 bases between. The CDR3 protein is CASSSLPRTASYEQYF. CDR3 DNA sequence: TGTGCCAGCAGTTCCTTACCTCGGACAGCAAGCTACGAGCAGTACTTC.

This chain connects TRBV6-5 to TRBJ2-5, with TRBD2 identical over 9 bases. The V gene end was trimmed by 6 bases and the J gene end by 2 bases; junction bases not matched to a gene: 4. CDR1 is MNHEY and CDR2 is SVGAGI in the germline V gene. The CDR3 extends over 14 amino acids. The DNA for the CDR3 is TGTGCCAGCAGAATGCTAGCGGGACAAGAGACCCAGTACTTC. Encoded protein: CASRMLAGQETQYF.

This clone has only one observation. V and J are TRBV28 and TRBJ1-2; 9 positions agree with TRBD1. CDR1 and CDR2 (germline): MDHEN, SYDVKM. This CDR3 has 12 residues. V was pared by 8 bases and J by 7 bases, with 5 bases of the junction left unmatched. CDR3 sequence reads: CASRDRDRGYTF. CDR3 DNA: TGTGCCAGCCGGGACAGGGATCGTGGCTACACCTTC.

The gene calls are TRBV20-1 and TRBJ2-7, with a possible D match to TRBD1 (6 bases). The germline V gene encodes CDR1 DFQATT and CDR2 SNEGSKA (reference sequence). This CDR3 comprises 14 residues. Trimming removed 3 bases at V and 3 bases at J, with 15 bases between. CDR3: CSASIQGPYYEQYF. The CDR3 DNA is TGCAGTGCTAGTATCCAGGGGCCCTACTACGAGCAGTACTTC.

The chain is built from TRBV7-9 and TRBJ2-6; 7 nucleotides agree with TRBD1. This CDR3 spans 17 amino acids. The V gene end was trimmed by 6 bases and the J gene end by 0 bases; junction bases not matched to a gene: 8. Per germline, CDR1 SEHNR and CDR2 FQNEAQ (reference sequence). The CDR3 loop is CASRGPGQSSGANVLTF. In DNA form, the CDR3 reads TGTGCCAGCAGAGGACCGGGACAGAGCTCTGGGGCCAACGTCCTGACTTTC.

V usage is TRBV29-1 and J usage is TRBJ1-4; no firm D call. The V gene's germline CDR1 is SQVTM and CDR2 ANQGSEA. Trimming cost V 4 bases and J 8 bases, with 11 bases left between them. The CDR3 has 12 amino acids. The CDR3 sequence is CSVVEGPEKLFF. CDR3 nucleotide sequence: TGCAGCGTTGTGGAAGGTCCGGAAAAACTGTTTTTT.